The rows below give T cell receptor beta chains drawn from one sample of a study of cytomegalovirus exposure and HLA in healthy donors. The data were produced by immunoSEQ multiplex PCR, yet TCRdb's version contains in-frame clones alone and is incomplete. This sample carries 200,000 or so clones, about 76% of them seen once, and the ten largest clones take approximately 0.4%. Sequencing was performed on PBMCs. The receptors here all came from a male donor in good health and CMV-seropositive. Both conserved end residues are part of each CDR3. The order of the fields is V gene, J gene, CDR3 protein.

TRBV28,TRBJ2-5,CASSLTFQGGTQYF
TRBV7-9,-,CASSLLTGAYEQYF
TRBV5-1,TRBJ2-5,CASSTTSVETQYF
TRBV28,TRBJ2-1,CASMGQGSYNEQFF
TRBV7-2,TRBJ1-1,CASSLHMNTEAFF
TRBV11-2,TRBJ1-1,CASSWGGTVNTEAFF
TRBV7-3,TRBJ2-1,CASSVSGDPYNEQFF
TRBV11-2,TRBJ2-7,CASSLDRVSYEQYF
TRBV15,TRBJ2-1,CATSGSFGREGNEQFF
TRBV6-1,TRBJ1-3,CASKQDRVGNTIYF
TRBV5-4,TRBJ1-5,CASGRAPNQPQHF
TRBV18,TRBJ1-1,CASSTGVDTEAFF
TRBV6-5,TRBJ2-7,CASSSGTGAEQYF
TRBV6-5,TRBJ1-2,CASSTGQGRYGYTF
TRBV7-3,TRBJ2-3,CASSLMTGQSTDTQYF
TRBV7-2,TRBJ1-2,CASSPRGEGPFGGYTF
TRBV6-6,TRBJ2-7,CASSETSGRGYEQYF
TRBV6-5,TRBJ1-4,CASSLQGLNEKLFF
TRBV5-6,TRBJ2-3,CASSLVYAGRSTDTQYF
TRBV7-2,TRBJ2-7,CASSLYRGKRVYEQYF
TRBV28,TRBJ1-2,CASTGNYGYTF
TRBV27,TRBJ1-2,CASSSLGGVDGGYTF
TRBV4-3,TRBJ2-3,CASSLGLAGSTDTQYF
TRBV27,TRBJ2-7,CASSMEGYYEQYF
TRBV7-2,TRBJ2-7,CASSLPSGGATEQYF
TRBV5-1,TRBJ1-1,CASSLIGEGTEAFF
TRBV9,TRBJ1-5,CASSRYSNQPQHF
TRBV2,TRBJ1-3,CASRDRGRRGSGNTIYF
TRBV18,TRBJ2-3,CASSLSGASGSTDTQYF
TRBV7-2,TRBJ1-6,CASNKRQASSYNSPLHF
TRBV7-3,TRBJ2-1,CASSSFGTSGNEQFF
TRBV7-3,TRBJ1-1,CASSEFGRGRTEAFF
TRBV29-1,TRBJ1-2,CSVQQGYGYTF
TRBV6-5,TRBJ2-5,CASSYATSGTGETQYF
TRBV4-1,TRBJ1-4,CASSRTGGATNEKLFF
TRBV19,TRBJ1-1,CASSIAARGALRAFF
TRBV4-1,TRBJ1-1,CASSQDRVSEAFF
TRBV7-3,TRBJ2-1,CASSSNYNEQFF
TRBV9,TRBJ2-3,CASSVPPADTQYF
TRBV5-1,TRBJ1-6,CASSAGTAPNRSLHF